The T cell receptor beta chain under discussion was sequenced for a study of regulatory T cells in long-lasting Graves disease. Time point given: newly diagnosed GD, antithyroid drugs for less than 3 months. Scientists built the TCR library using RNA that was extracted from PBMCs. This clonotype has only one observation. Researchers made TCR beta libraries by using iRepertoire HTBI primers and running Arm-PCR on CDR3 regions. TCRdb passed the multiplex PCR reads through MiXCR, listing each CDR3 protein once. The table lists about 440,000 distinct CDR3 sequences, approximately 16% of them singletons. The CDR3 extends over 11 amino acids. Germline V gene sequence: CDR1 SQVTM, CDR2 ANQGSEA. The V and J ends lost 8 bases and 3 bases respectively, with 11 bases between them. The same specimen was also included in a second study, on T cells in Graves' hyperthyroidism and ophthalmopathy. From that report: Diagnoses were established using clinical symptoms, serum thyroxine and TRAb, thyroid ultrasound and orbital computed tomography.

The sequencing here drew on peripheral blood mononuclear cells (PBMCs), taken at new diagnosis, from a patient treated with antithyroid drugs. The V call is TRBV29-1, the J call TRBJ2-7; D unresolved. The sequence derives from a woman in her 30s with Graves disease. The CDR3 protein is CSIWASYEQYF. CDR3 nucleotide sequence: TGCAGCATTTGGGCTAGCTACGAGCAGTACTTC.